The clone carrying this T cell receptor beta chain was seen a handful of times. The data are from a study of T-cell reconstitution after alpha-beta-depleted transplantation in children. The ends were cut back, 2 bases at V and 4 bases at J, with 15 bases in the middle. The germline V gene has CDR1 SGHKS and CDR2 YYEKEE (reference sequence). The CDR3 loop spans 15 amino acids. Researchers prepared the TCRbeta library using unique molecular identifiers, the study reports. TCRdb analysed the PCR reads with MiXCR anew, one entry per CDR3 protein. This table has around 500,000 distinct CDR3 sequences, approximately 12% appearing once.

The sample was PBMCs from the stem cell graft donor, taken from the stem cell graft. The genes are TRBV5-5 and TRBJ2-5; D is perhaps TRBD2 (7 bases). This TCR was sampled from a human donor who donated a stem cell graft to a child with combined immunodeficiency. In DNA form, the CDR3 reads TGTGCCAGCAGCTTTTGGCGGGGGCTCACAGAGACCCAGTACTTC. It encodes CASSFWRGLTETQYF.